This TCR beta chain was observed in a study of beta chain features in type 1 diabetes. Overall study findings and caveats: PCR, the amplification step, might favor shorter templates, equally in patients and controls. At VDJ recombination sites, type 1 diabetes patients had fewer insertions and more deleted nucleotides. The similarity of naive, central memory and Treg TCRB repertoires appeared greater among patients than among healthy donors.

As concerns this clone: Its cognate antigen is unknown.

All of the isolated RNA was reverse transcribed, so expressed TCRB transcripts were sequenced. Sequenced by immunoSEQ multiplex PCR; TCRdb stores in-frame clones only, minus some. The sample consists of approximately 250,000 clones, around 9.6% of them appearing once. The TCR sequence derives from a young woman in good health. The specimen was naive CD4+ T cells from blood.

The CDR3 coding sequence is TGCGCCAGCAGCTTGGAGGGGGTACTCTACAATGAGCAGTTCTTC. This encodes CASSLEGVLYNEQFF. The rearrangement joins TRBV5-1 to TRBJ2-1, with D possibly being TRBD1 (6 bases). Between the trimmed V and J ends, which lost 0 bases and 3 bases, there was a span of 10 bases. CDR3 length: 15 amino acids. Germline-derived CDR1 and CDR2 are SGHRS and YFSETQ. The full variable domain, with the rest looked up from reference TRBV5-1 and TRBJ2-1, is KAGVTQTPRYLIKTRGQQVTLSCSPISGHRSVSWYQQTPGQGLQFLFEYFSETQRNKGNFPGRFSGRQFSNSRSEMNVSTLELGDSALYLCASSLEGVLYNEQFFGPGTRLTVL.